This is a list of T cell receptor beta chains from one sample in a study of blood T cell repertoires in COVID-19. Clones were sequenced by immunoSEQ multiplex PCR, and TCRdb holds only the in-frame ones, with some missing. The sample holds 120,000 to 150,000 clones, approximately 83% seen once. The sample was peripheral blood. Source of these receptors: a woman in her sixties with COVID-19, enrolled during active disease. Both conserved end residues are part of each CDR3. The D gene is left open where the match is weak. Expanded clones are given a class, and other clones once, few, many or no size at all.

d_gene | j_gene | abundance | v_gene | CDR3aa | CDR3nt
- | TRBJ1-3 | - | TRBV2 | CASLKTRTAGNTIYF | TGTGCCAGCCTCAAAACCCGGACAGCTGGAAACACCATATATTTT
- | TRBJ2-7 | once | TRBV18 | CASQKSLGAGDYEQYF | TGTGCCAGCCAAAAGAGTTTGGGGGCGGGGGACTACGAGCAGTACTTC
- | TRBJ2-2 | - | TRBV11-3 | CASSTSTGRTGELFF | TGTGCCAGCAGCACCTCGACAGGGAGGACCGGGGAGCTGTTTTTT
- | TRBJ1-2 | - | TRBV7-2 | CASRRTDGYTF | TGTGCCAGCAGAAGGACTGATGGCTACACCTTC
- | TRBJ1-2 | - | TRBV6-1 | CASSEAGSIWNGYTF | TGTGCCAGCAGTGAAGCGGGCAGCATTTGGAATGGCTACACCTTC
- | TRBJ2-7 | few | TRBV6-5 | CASSIGPASSYEQYF | TGTGCCAGCAGCATTGGCCCAGCGAGCTCCTACGAGCAGTACTTC
TRBD1 | TRBJ2-5 | - | TRBV19 | CATRDRGFGETQYF | TGTGCCACAAGGGACAGGGGGTTTGGAGAGACCCAGTACTTC
- | TRBJ2-7 | - | TRBV7-3 | CASSLGDTVRAYEQYF | TGTGCCAGCAGCTTAGGGGACACCGTTCGGGCCTACGAGCAGTACTTC
TRBD1 | TRBJ1-2 | few | TRBV5-1 | CASSHRDRTNYGYTF | TGCGCCAGCAGCCACCGGGACAGAACTAACTATGGCTACACCTTC
- | TRBJ2-2 | - | TRBV5-1 | CASSLTHSNTGELFF | TGCGCCAGCAGCTTGACACATTCGAACACCGGGGAGCTGTTTTTT
TRBD2 | TRBJ2-7 | once | TRBV7-2 | CASSGWGGREQYF | TGTGCCAGCAGCGGTTGGGGGGGTCGCGAGCAGTACTTC
- | TRBJ2-7 | - | TRBV27 | CASSFGRGAYEQYF | TGTGCCAGCAGTTTTGGCAGGGGGGCCTACGAGCAGTACTTC
- | TRBJ2-5 | - | TRBV14 | CASSPFVEAETQYF | TGTGCCAGCAGCCCTTTCGTTGAGGCGGAGACCCAGTACTTC
- | TRBJ2-7 | - | TRBV7-9 | CASSLGIYDEQYF | TGTGCCAGCAGCTTAGGCATCTACGACGAGCAGTACTTC
- | TRBJ2-2 | few | TRBV27 | CASSTGNTGELFF | TGTGCCAGTAGTACAGGGAACACCGGGGAGCTGTTTTTT
TRBD1 | TRBJ1-6 | - | TRBV7-9 | CASSSRTGDSPLHF | TGTGCCAGCTCATCGCGGACAGGGGACTCACCCCTCCACTTT
TRBD1 | TRBJ2-6 | - | TRBV28 | CASKFIGTGVGANVLTF | TGTGCCAGCAAATTTATCGGGACAGGGGTTGGGGCCAACGTCCTGACTTTC
TRBD1 | TRBJ1-1 | - | TRBV4-2 | CASSHQTGVRTEAFF | TGTGCCAGCAGCCATCAAACAGGGGTAAGGACTGAAGCTTTCTTT
- | TRBJ1-1 | - | TRBV7-9 | CASSLDSPEAFF | TGTGCCAGCAGCTTGGACAGCCCTGAAGCTTTCTTT
- | TRBJ2-7 | - | TRBV10-3 | CAISGQGSYEQYF | TGTGCCATCAGTGGGCAGGGTTCCTACGAGCAGTACTTC
TRBD1 | TRBJ1-1 | - | TRBV27 | CASSQTTGVWTEAFF | TGTGCCAGCAGTCAGACAACAGGGGTTTGGACTGAAGCTTTCTTT
- | TRBJ2-2 | - | TRBV6-6 | CASSPPGSIRTGELFF | TGTGCCAGCAGTCCCCCCGGGTCAATTAGGACCGGGGAGCTGTTTTTT
TRBD2 | TRBJ2-1 | few | TRBV7-3 | CASRQGAGVDEQFF | TGTGCCAGCAGGCAAGGAGCGGGGGTGGATGAGCAGTTCTTC
TRBD2 | TRBJ2-2 | - | TRBV10-2 | CASRLAGGPGELFF | TGCGCCAGCCGGCTAGCGGGGGGCCCGGGGGAGCTGTTTTTT
TRBD2 | TRBJ2-1 | - | TRBV5-1 | CASRPSGGFSYNEQFF | TGCGCCAGCAGGCCTAGCGGGGGATTCTCCTACAATGAGCAGTTCTTC
TRBD2 | TRBJ2-3 | - | TRBV19 | CASRVGGLGSDTQYF | TGTGCCAGTAGGGTCGGGGGACTAGGCTCAGATACGCAGTATTTT
- | TRBJ1-2 | - | TRBV12-3/TRBV12-4 | CASTPGASYGYTF | TGTGCCAGCACCCCAGGCGCGAGCTATGGCTACACCTTC
TRBD1 | TRBJ1-2 | - | TRBV27 | CASGTGDLRYTF | TGTGCCAGCGGGACAGGGGATTTACGCTACACCTTC
TRBD2 | TRBJ2-1 | - | TRBV5-4 | CASSLPPGGLRYNEQFF | TGTGCCAGCAGCCTCCCCCCGGGGGGGCTAAGGTACAATGAGCAGTTCTTC
- | TRBJ2-7 | - | TRBV19 | CASSGSYHEQYF | TGTGCCAGTAGTGGTAGCTACCACGAGCAGTACTTC
- | TRBJ1-5 | - | TRBV5-6 | CASSPWMGGILSNQPQHF | TGTGCCAGCAGCCCCTGGATGGGGGGGATATTGAGCAATCAGCCCCAGCATTTT
TRBD1 | TRBJ1-1 | - | TRBV23-1 | CASSHHTAGGLTEAFF | TGCGCCAGCAGTCACCATACCGCAGGGGGCTTAACTGAAGCTTTCTTT
TRBD2 | TRBJ2-1 | - | TRBV10-3 | CAIRVGGGVKTYNEQFF | TGTGCCATCAGAGTAGGCGGGGGGGTGAAAACCTACAATGAGCAGTTCTTC
- | TRBJ2-7 | - | TRBV12-3/TRBV12-4 | CASTQGRTYEQYF | TGTGCCAGCACCCAGGGGCGGACCTACGAGCAGTACTTC
- | TRBJ2-5 | once | TRBV5-5 | CASSSATGLEETQYF | TGTGCCAGCAGCTCCGCCACCGGGTTGGAAGAGACCCAGTACTTC
- | TRBJ2-7 | - | TRBV28 | CASSLGGQVVARGSEQYF | TGTGCCAGCAGTTTAGGGGGACAAGTGGTGGCCCGGGGTTCCGAGCAGTACTTC
- | TRBJ1-5 | - | TRBV5-1 | CASSFSGDQPQHF | TGCGCCAGCAGCTTCTCAGGGGATCAGCCCCAGCATTTT
- | TRBJ1-5 | - | TRBV6-5 | CASSYQGQPQHF | TGTGCCAGCAGCTATCAGGGGCAGCCCCAGCATTTT
TRBD1 | TRBJ2-7 | - | TRBV5-4 | CASSRGQGSNEQYF | TGTGCCAGCAGCCGTGGACAGGGGTCGAACGAGCAGTACTTC
TRBD1 | TRBJ1-3 | few | TRBV10-1 | CASTEGQGAGNTIYF | TGCGCCAGCACCGAGGGACAGGGGGCTGGAAACACCATATATTTT
TRBD1 | TRBJ2-7 | - | TRBV30 | CAWGFGQGVYF | TGTGCCTGGGGTTTTGGACAGGGGGTGTACTTC
- | TRBJ2-1 | - | TRBV7-2 | CASSLALAQQFF | TGTGCCAGCAGCTTAGCGTTAGCGCAGCAGTTCTTC
- | TRBJ2-1 | - | TRBV2 | CASSAQGRDEQFF | TGTGCCAGCAGTGCGCAGGGTAGGGATGAGCAGTTCTTC
- | TRBJ1-1 | - | TRBV6-1 | CASSEIGALNTEAFF | TGTGCCAGCAGTGAGATAGGGGCTTTGAACACTGAAGCTTTCTTT
TRBD1 | TRBJ1-2 | - | TRBV4-1 | CASSQDLGGFYGYTF | TGCGCCAGCAGCCAAGATCTAGGGGGCTTCTATGGCTACACCTTC